This T cell receptor beta chain was found in a study of early T cells in non-severe SARS-CoV-2 infection. Background on the study: Chains were unpaired, as sequencing was done on bulk RNA from unsorted whole blood. Notes on the study in general: Lookups in VDJdb leaned toward anti-spike CD8 responses and missed private and CD4 specificities.

Comment on this clonotype: Antigen specificity is unknown.

Researchers attached unique molecular identifiers to individual cDNA molecules. One entry per CDR3 protein, called by TCRdb with MiXCR from the 5' RACE reads. In the table there are 40,000 to 60,000 distinct CDR3 sequences, roughly 9.8% of which are singletons. Per germline, CDR1 SGHRS and CDR2 YFSETQ. There are 15 residues in the CDR3. With 0 bases removed from V and 7 bases from J, the gap between germline ends came to 14 bases. The chain recombines TRBV5-1 with TRBJ2-1; D possibly corresponds to TRBD2 (6 bases). The source is an adult who was a healthcare worker with PCR-confirmed SARS-CoV-2 infection or an uninfected control (not recorded which). Sequenced material: whole blood. CDR3 amino acids: CASSLESGWGNEQFF. In nucleotides, the CDR3 is TGCGCCAGCAGCTTGGAAAGCGGGTGGGGGAATGAGCAGTTCTTC.